Included here is one T cell receptor (beta chain) sequence, with context. The read comes to an end 3 residues before the CDR3 does, leaving the germline J gene to fill in the end. Trimming shortened V by 3 bases and J by 4 bases, and 16 bases separated the two germline ends. The germline CDR1 and CDR2 sequences are GTSNPN and SVGIG (reference sequence). The CDR3 runs 15 residues. The sample is drawn from a study of T cells in women clearing cervical HPV infection. Looking at the study overall: Control women cleared a single incident HPV16 infection within 12 months.

Average input was about 1.2 ug genomic DNA for immunoSEQ TCR beta CDR3 amplification. Assay used: immunoSEQ multiplex PCR; TCRdb lists only in-frame clones, some missing. This table lists about 35,000 clones. All donors had a single incident cervical HPV16 infection, not prevalent. This rearrangement joins TRBV30 to TRBJ2-1, with D maybe TRBD2 (6 bases). Sequencing was done on a sample of blood buffy coat. This receptor was taken from a woman between 18 and 70 years old with a cervical HPV16 infection that either progressed to CIN3+ or cleared (not recorded which). CDR3 residues: CAWSGLASVYNEQFF. The CDR3 DNA, read in part, is TGTGCCTGGAGCGGGTTGGCTAGCGTATACAATGAG. The full variable domain, its missing parts supplied by reference TRBV30 and TRBJ2-1, is SQTIHQWPATLVQPVGSPLSLECTVEGTSNPNLYWYRQAAGRGLQLLFYSVGIGQISSEVPQNLSASRPQDRQFILSSKKLLLSDSGFYLCAWSGLASVYNEQFFGPGTRLTVL.